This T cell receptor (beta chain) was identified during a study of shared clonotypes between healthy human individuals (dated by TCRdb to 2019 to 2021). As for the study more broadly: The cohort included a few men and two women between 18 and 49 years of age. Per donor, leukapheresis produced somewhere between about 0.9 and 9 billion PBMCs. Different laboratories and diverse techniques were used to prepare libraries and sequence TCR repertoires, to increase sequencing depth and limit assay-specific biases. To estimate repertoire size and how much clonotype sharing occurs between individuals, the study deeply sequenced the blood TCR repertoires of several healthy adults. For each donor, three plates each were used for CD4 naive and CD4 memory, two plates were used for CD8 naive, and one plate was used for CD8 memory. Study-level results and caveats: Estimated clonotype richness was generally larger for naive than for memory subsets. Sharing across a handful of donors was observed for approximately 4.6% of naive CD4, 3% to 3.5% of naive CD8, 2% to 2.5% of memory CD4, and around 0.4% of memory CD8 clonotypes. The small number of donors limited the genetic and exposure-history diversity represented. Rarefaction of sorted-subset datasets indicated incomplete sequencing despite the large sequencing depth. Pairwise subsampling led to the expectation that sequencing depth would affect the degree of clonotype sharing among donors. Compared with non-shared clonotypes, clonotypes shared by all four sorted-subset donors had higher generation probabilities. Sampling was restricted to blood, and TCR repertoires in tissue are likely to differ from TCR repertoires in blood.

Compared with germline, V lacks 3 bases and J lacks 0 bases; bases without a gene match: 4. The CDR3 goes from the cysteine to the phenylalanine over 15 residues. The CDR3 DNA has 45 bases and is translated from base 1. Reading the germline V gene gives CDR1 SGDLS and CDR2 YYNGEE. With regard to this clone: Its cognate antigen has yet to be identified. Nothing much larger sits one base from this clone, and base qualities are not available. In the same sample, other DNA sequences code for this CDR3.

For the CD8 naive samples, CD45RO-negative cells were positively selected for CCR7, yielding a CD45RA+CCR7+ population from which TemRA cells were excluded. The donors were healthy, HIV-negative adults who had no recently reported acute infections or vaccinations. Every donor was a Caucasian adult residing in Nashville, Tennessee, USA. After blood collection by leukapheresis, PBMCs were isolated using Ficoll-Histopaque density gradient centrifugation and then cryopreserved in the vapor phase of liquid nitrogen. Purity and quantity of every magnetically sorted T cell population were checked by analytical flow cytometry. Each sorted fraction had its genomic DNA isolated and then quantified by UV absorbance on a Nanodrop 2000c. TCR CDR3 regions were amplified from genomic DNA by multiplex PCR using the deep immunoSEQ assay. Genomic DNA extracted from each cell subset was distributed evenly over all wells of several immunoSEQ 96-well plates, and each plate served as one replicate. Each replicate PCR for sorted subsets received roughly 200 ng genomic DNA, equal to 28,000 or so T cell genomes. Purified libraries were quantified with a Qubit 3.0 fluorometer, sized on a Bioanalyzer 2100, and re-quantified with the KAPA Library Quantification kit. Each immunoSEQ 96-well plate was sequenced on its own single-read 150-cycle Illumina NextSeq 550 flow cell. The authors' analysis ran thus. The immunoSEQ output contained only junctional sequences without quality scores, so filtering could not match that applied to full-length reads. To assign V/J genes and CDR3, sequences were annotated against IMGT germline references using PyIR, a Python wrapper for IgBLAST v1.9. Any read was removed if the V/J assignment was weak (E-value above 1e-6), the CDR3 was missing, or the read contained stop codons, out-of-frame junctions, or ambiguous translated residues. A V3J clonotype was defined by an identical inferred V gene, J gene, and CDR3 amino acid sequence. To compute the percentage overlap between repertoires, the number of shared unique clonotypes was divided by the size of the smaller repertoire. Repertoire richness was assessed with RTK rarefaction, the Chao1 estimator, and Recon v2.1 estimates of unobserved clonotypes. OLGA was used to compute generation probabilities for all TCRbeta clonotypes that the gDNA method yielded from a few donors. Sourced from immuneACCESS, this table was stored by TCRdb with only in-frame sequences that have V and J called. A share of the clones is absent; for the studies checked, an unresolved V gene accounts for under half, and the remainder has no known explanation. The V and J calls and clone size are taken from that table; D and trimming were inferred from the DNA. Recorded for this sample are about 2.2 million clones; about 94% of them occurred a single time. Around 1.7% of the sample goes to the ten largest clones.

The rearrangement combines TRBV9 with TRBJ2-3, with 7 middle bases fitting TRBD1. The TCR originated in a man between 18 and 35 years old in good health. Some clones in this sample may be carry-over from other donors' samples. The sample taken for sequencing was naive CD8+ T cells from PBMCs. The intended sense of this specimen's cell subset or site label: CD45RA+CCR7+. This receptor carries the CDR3 CASSGRDSSTDTQYF. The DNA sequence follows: TGTGCCAGCAGCGGCCGGGACAGTAGCACAGATACGCAGTATTTT.